This TCR beta chain was captured by sequencing in a study of T cells in Graves' hyperthyroidism and ophthalmopathy. Amplification yielded TCR beta CDR3 regions, with RNA transcripts as the source. During a first-round RT-PCR of the TCR CDR3, the HTBI primer set was used. TCRdb analysed the multiplex PCR reads with MiXCR anew, one entry per CDR3 protein. The sample lists about 610,000 distinct CDR3 sequences, around 42% occurring once. Trimming shortened V by 4 bases and J by 6 bases, and 14 bases separated the two germline ends. The germline CDR1 and CDR2 sequences are SGHRS and YFSETQ. CDR3 length: 13 residues.

The sequencing sample was made of peripheral blood or thyroid tissue (not recorded which). V is TRBV5-1 and J is TRBJ2-7; perhaps TRBD1 as D (5 bases). The sequence came from a woman younger than 35 with Graves' hyperthyroidism. The CDR3 coding sequence is TGCGCCAGCAGCCACCCCTGGGGCGGCGAGCAGTACTTC. Translated, it gives CASSHPWGGEQYF.